This TCR beta chain was obtained from a study of blood T cell repertoires in COVID-19. Across the whole study: Sources were T cells, B-cell-depleted T cells, or PBMCs; the material itself was cDNA or gDNA.

This CDR3 has 16 residues. J lost 2 bases, V lost 5 bases, and 6 bases had no gene match. CDR1 is SGHTA and CDR2 is FQGNSA in the germline V gene. Methods used by the authors: The authors estimated nucleated cell counts from reference gene primer amplification. Libraries were prepared by immunoSEQ multiplex PCR; TCRdb keeps only in-frame clonotypes and omits some of them. The V and J calls and clone size are taken from that table; D and trimming were inferred from the DNA. The table records about 140,000 clones, roughly 90% of them present only once. Sample: peripheral blood. The clonotype originates from a man between 65 and 85 years old with acute or convalescent COVID-19. The rearrangement links TRBV7-2 to TRBJ1-4; TRBD1 agrees at 9 bases. The CDR3 loop reads CASSPNRGLTNEKLFF. The CDR3 nucleotides are TGTGCCAGCAGCCCGAACAGGGGGCTTACTAATGAAAAACTGTTTTTT. The whole variable domain, remainder taken from reference TRBV7-2 and TRBJ1-4, is GAGVSQSPSNKVTEKGKDVELRCDPISGHTALYWYRQSLGQGLEFLIYFQGNSAPDKSGLPSDRFSAERTGGSVSTLTIQRTQQEDSAVYLCASSPNRGLTNEKLFFGSGTQLSVL.